This T cell receptor (beta chain) was retrieved from a study of metastatic and nonmetastatic thyroid tumors. Regarding the study as a whole: Significantly higher TCR beta diversity was reportedly seen in malignant thyroid tumors than benign nodules, in blood and tumor.

Each patient came to thyroid surgery without any prior treatment (of any kind). This clone was detected many times. Its antigen is currently unknown. Per the study methods: The study built a papillary thyroid cancer distant-metastasis classifier from CDR3 differences across clinicopathological groups. From the PCR reads, TCRdb re-called clones with MiXCR. TCRdb, not the original authors, processed these V and J calls. The sample has tens of thousands of clones, around 13% seen once. Germline V gene sequence: CDR1 MNHNS, CDR2 SASEGT. The V end was cut by 6 bases, the J end by 5 bases, with 16 bases between. This CDR3 has 14 amino acids.

The receptor's source is a female donor with papillary thyroid cancer or a benign thyroid nodule (not recorded which). Some clones in this sample may be carry-over from other donors' samples. The chain uses TRBV6-1 and TRBJ1-1, with D perhaps TRBD1 (5 bases). The specimen sequenced was blood. CDR3 sequence (DNA): TGTGCCAGCAGGCATACAGACAGAAATACTGAAGCTTTCTTT. This codes for CASRHTDRNTEAFF.